One sample yielded the 18 T cell receptor beta chains listed below, sequenced in a study of Ad26.COV2.S vaccination and SARS-CoV-2 variants. Treatment indicated: 15 to 20 received Ad26.COV2.S at low or high dose, single or two shots; 5 received placebo; per-sample allocation not given. At day 63 after the first vaccine or placebo injection, samples were drawn. This table comes from immunoSEQ multiplex PCR, and its TCRdb copy is limited to in-frame clones, with some not included. This table holds under 600,000 clones, around 89% found once. The source was peripheral blood, collected in a trial of Ad26.COV2.S vaccine versus placebo. These receptors were collected from a person between 18 and 65 years old who received the Ad26.COV2.S COVID-19 vaccine or a placebo.

V gene TRBV7-9 combines with J gene TRBJ2-1; tentatively, D is TRBD1 or TRBD2 (5 bases each). Trimming pared 7 bases from V and 1 base from J, leaving 23 bases between. This CDR3 spans 18 amino acids. CDR1 is SEHNR, CDR2 FQNEAQ, per germline (reference sequence). The CDR3 is CASTGPPRGPGSYNEQFF. The CDR3 DNA is TGTGCCAGCACCGGGCCTCCTCGGGGCCCGGGATCCTACAATGAGCAGTTCTTC.

The gene calls are TRBV7-2 and TRBJ2-5; 8 bases line up with TRBD2. V trimming: 4 bases; J trimming: 3 bases; junction bases outside the gene matches: 7. CDR1 and CDR2 from the germline V gene are SGHTA and FQGNSA. The CDR3 is made up of 15 amino acids. CDR3 sequence (DNA): TGTGCCAGCAGCTACTCTAGCGGGCTCAAAGAGACCCAGTACTTC. It yields the protein CASSYSSGLKETQYF.

Of note for this clone: Other DNA sequences within the sample encode an identical CDR3. The CDR3 reads CASSPGETQYF. DNA of the CDR3: TGTGCCAGCTCACCCGGAGAGACCCAGTACTTC. The chain carries TRBV18 and TRBJ2-5, with unresolved D. V lost 3 bases to trimming and J lost 4 bases, with 3 bases between them. This CDR3 comprises 11 residues. The germline CDR1 and CDR2 sequences are KGHSH and LQKENI.

The V gene is TRBV6-5, the J gene TRBJ2-7; D possibly corresponds to TRBD1 (6 bases). Trimming removed 2 bases at V and 4 bases at J, with 15 bases between. From germline, CDR1 is MNHEY and CDR2 SVGAGI. This CDR3 is 15 amino acids long. The CDR3 loop reads CASSYAGEIEYEQYF. As DNA, the CDR3 is TGTGCCAGCAGTTACGCAGGGGAGATAGAATACGAGCAGTACTTC.

The V call is TRBV9, the J call TRBJ2-1, with 9 bases identical to TRBD2. The CDR3 consists of 16 residues. Germline V gene data show CDR1 as SGDLS and CDR2 as YYNGEE. V shed 2 bases and J 8 bases; nucleotides not matched to a gene: 11. CDR3 coding DNA: TGTGCCAGCAGCGTTGGTTTCCTAGCGGGATCCCATGAGCAGTTCTTC. Translation gives CASSVGFLAGSHEQFF.

The chain is built from TRBV13 and TRBJ2-3; D possibly corresponds to TRBD2 (6 bases). With 0 bases removed from V and 6 bases from J, the gap between germline ends came to 16 bases. The CDR3 extends over 16 amino acids. From germline, CDR1 is PRHDT and CDR2 FYEKMQ (reference sequence). CDR3 sequence: CASSLGLATFGDTQYF. CDR3 nucleotides: TGTGCCAGCAGCTTAGGACTAGCTACCTTCGGGGATACGCAGTATTTT.

The chain recombines TRBV6-5 with TRBJ2-2; 7 nucleotides agree with TRBD1. CDR1 is MNHEY and CDR2 is SVGAGI in the germline V gene. V trimming: 7 bases; J trimming: 2 bases; junction bases outside the gene matches: 7. The CDR3 length is 15 residues. The CDR3 DNA reads TGTGCCAGCACCAGGGGGACAACCAACACCGGGGAGCTGTTTTTT. The encoded protein is CASTRGTTNTGELFF.

V usage is TRBV27 and J usage is TRBJ1-5; D remains unclear. The germline V gene has CDR1 MNHEY and CDR2 SMNVEV (reference sequence). Trimming pared 0 bases from V and 4 bases from J, leaving 4 bases between. The CDR3 sequence is 13 residues long. CDR3 protein: CASSLSYNQPQHF. CDR3 bases: TGTGCCAGCAGTTTATCGTATAATCAGCCCCAGCATTTT.

The chain joins TRBV5-8 to TRBJ2-5, with D possibly matching TRBD1 (8 bases). The ends were cut back, 3 bases at V and 3 bases at J, with 15 bases in the middle. CDR1 is SGHTS, CDR2 YDEGEE, per germline. The CDR3 is 15 amino acids. In DNA form, the CDR3 reads TGTGCCAGCAGCTACAGCGGGACAGGCAAAGAGACCCAGTACTTC. It specifies CASSYSGTGKETQYF. Complete variable domain (other parts from reference TRBV5-8 and TRBJ2-5): EAGVTQSPTHLIKTRGQQATLRCSPISGHTSVYWYQQALGLGLQFLLWYDEGEERNRGNFPPRFSGRQFPNYSSELNVNALELEDSALYLCASSYSGTGKETQYFGPGTRLLVL.

This clone appeared once. The chain links TRBV24-1 to TRBJ2-2; D is perhaps TRBD1 (6 bases). The V end was cut by 2 bases, the J end by 6 bases, with 9 bases between. The CDR3 is made up of 14 amino acids. Germline-derived CDR1 and CDR2 are KGHDR and SFDVKD. The CDR3 DNA sequence: TGTGCCACCAGTGATTACAGGGACCCCGGGGAGCTGTTTTTT. Residues: CATSDYRDPGELFF.

The rearrangement uses TRBV11-2 and TRBJ2-7; D perhaps matches TRBD2 (6 bases). Looked up from germline, CDR1 is SGHAT and CDR2 is FQNNGV. CDR3 length: 13 residues. V lost 0 bases to trimming and J lost 6 bases, with 9 bases between them. In nucleotides, the CDR3 is TGTGCCAGCAGCTTAGACCGGAGGGGCGAGCAGTACTTC. Amino acids: CASSLDRRGEQYF.

The CDR3 spells CASSPLKGTNTEAFF. CDR3 in DNA: TGTGCCAGCTCTCCGTTGAAGGGGACGAACACTGAAGCTTTCTTT. The rearrangement links TRBV18 to TRBJ1-1; TRBD1 is a possible D gene (5 bases). Germline assignment: CDR1 KGHSH and CDR2 LQKENI. CDR3 length equals 15 residues. V was pared by 6 bases and J by 1 base, with 15 bases between.

The V call is TRBV6-1, the J call TRBJ1-4; D might be TRBD1 (6 bases). V lost 2 bases and J 0 bases, leaving 16 bases between the germline ends. The CDR3 sequence is 18 residues long. CDR1 is MNHNS, CDR2 SASEGT, per germline. CDR3 loop: CASSESVVWTATNEKLFF. CDR3 nucleotides: TGTGCCAGCAGTGAATCAGTTGTTTGGACAGCAACTAATGAAAAACTGTTTTTT.

The chain carries TRBV6-6 and TRBJ1-4, with TRBD1 as a possible D gene (5 bases). CDR1 and CDR2 (germline): MNHNY, SVGAGI (reference sequence). The CDR3 extends over 18 amino acids. V was trimmed by 5 bases and J by 7 bases, leaving 26 bases between them. CDR3 in DNA: TGTGCCAGCAGTCCCTGGCGTATCATAGGGGAGTTGGGTGAAAAACTGTTTTTT. Residues: CASSPWRIIGELGEKLFF.

This rearrangement joins TRBV6-2 or TRBV6-3 to TRBJ1-2; D is ambiguous. This CDR3 contains 14 residues. Germline V gene data show CDR1 as MNHEY and CDR2 as SVGEGT. V lost 5 bases, J lost 3 bases, and 13 bases lay in between. CDR3 bases: TGTGCCAGCAGTGCAAGACTTCGAGACTATGGCTACACCTTC. Translation: CASSARLRDYGYTF.

This sequence joins TRBV11-2 and TRBJ1-2, with unresolved D. In germline, CDR1 is SGHAT, CDR2 FQNNGV. The V end lost 3 bases, the J end lost 4 bases, and 12 bases lay between the germline ends. This CDR3 contains 14 residues. This chain's CDR3 is CASSLSLHSYGYTF. The CDR3 bases are TGTGCCAGCAGCTTGTCCCTGCACAGCTATGGCTACACCTTC.

A word on this clone: The junction departs from germline at one end; a sequencing error may be responsible. The chain carries TRBV30 and TRBJ2-1; 7 bases map to TRBD2. The germline gives CDR1 GTSNPN, CDR2 SVGIG (reference sequence). CDR3 length equals 12 residues. CDR3 DNA sequence: TGTGCCTGGAGTGTTGCGGGAGTGGGGTCGGTCTTC. As protein: CAWSVAGVGSVF.

The V call is TRBV28, the J call TRBJ2-1; the D gene is possibly TRBD1 (6 bases). CDR3 length equals 15 residues. V shed 5 bases and J shed 0 bases, with 11 bases lying between them. Per the germline V gene, CDR1 is MDHEN and CDR2 is SYDVKM. Written as DNA, the CDR3 is TGTGCCAGCAGTCAAGACAGGAGCTCCTACAATGAGCAGTTCTTC. Its translation: CASSQDRSSYNEQFF.